This TCR beta chain comes out of a study of shared clonotypes between healthy human individuals. Turning to this clone: The antigen is unknown.

J lost 0 bases, V lost 3 bases, and 1 base had no gene match. The CDR3 loop spans 16 amino acids. Looked up from germline, CDR1 is SGHTA and CDR2 is FQGNSA. Study-wide findings and caveats: For sorted subsets, rarefaction showed incomplete sequencing despite large depth. Sequencing depth was a factor that was expected to affect clonotype sharing among donors. The naive CD4 repertoires of a few donors were compared, and around 5% of clonotypes were shared.

The protocol was immunoSEQ multiplex PCR, while the TCRdb copy is restricted to in-frame clones and leaves out a portion. Of more than 500,000 clones in the sample, about 96% were seen once. The chain combines TRBV7-2 with TRBJ2-6; 8 bases agree with TRBD2. This clonotype was obtained from a woman younger than 45 in good health. Sequencing input: naive CD4+ T cells sorted from blood. As to subset: CD45RA+ positively selected. The CDR3 loop is CASSFRGGSGANVLTF. CDR3 in DNA: TGTGCCAGCAGCTTTCGGGGGGGCTCTGGGGCCAACGTCCTGACTTTC.